This T cell receptor beta chain was obtained from a study of cytomegalovirus exposure and HLA in healthy donors. This clone has only a few counts. Its cognate antigen is unknown. The CDR3 totals 16 residues. Per the germline V gene, CDR1 is SGHTA and CDR2 is FQGTGA. Deletions cut 2 bases from V and 2 bases from J, with 14 bases between. General observations from the study: According to reports, the classifier identified cytomegalovirus status with high specificity and sensitivity.

In the PCR, 60 Vbeta and 13 Jbeta primers were used. Here immunoSEQ multiplex PCR was the method, and the copy in TCRdb shows in-frame clones only, minus some. There are 90,000 to 100,000 clones in the sample; about 74% occur only once, and roughly 1.8% lies in the top ten. The chain couples TRBV7-3 to TRBJ2-3; TRBD2 might be the D (7 bases). Sequencing used PBMCs. The sequence came from a male donor in good health and CMV-seronegative. CDR3 in amino acids: CASSLGRGAATDTQYF. In nucleotides, the CDR3 is TGTGCCAGCAGCTTAGGTCGGGGGGCGGCCACAGATACGCAGTATTTT.